The rows below give T cell receptor beta chains drawn from one sample of a study of blood T cell dynamics during melanoma immunotherapy. Here immunoSEQ multiplex PCR was the method, and the copy in TCRdb shows in-frame clones only, minus some. The sample contains approximately 14,000 clones, 70% to 90% of which appear only once. This specimen was blood, taken from a patient treated with checkpoint blockade. The receptors were gathered from a human donor with melanoma. The CDR3 runs from the conserved cysteine through the conserved F or W.

TRBV7-6,CASSLRQSAEQYF
TRBV7-3,CASSKTRLDEQFF
TRBV4-1,CASSQDLGRSYEQYF
TRBV19,CASSMGSWQGFTEAFF
TRBV2,CASRATSGNYNEQFF
TRBV7-9,CASSLDGATNEKLFF
TRBV6-1,CASSEQTGTGSYEQYF
TRBV4-2,CASSQVVGAGGPYNEQFF
TRBV6-5,CASSRTGNTEAFF
TRBV28,CASKVSSYNSPLHF
TRBV19,CASSAQTQGRQPRHF
TRBV12-5,CASGDRTSGRAVSYNEQFF
TRBV9,CASSPKDRGSGELFF
TRBV7-6,CASSSGTGGLSYEQYF
TRBV7-2,CASSVGAFPNTDTQYF
TRBV19,CASRVLSTDTQYF
TRBV12-5,CASAPEAGVMDTQYF